This T cell receptor (beta chain) was recovered during a study of T cell responses to AZD1222 COVID-19 vaccine. Study-wide points: It should be noted that donors were predominantly white British and more often female, and clonal diversity was possibly underestimated. Only after the peak T cell response were repertoires sampled.

With regard to this clone: What it binds is unknown.

Per germline, CDR1 SGHVS and CDR2 FNYEAQ. The V and J ends lost 5 bases and 2 bases respectively, with 10 bases between them. CDR3 length: 15 amino acids. The method was immunoSEQ multiplex PCR; TCRdb's version includes in-frame clones alone and lacks a portion of them. This table holds 150,000 to 200,000 clones, more than 90% found once. The TCR was taken from an adult who received the MenACWY meningococcal vaccine as a control. This chain uses TRBV7-6 with TRBJ2-6; unclear D gene. Sequenced material: peripheral blood, taken 28 days after the second dose of the MenACWY control vaccine. This chain's CDR3 is CASSPASAGANVLTF. The CDR3 region has the DNA TGTGCCAGCAGCCCCGCCTCGGCTGGGGCCAACGTCCTGACTTTC.